The present T cell receptor (beta chain) was sequenced within a study of patients and donors after allogeneic stem cell transplantation. TCRdb fed the RT-PCR reads into MiXCR, producing one record per CDR3 protein. This sample has roughly 200,000 distinct CDR3 sequences, with around two fifths found just once. CDR1 is SQVTM, CDR2 ANQGSEA, per germline. The ends were cut back, 7 bases at V and 5 bases at J, with 18 bases in the middle. This CDR3 is built from 13 residues. The rearrangement links TRBV29-1 to TRBJ2-7, with a tentative D call TRBD2 (5 bases). This TCR came from a human donor who was either an allogeneic HSCT recipient or a stem cell or donor lymphocyte infusion donor (not recorded which). It is not recorded whose cells these are; they may come from a transplant donor. Sequences were obtained from blood, either unsorted or a sorted T cell fraction (not recorded which). The CDR3 region is CSADPGYNHEQYF. The CDR3 DNA sequence: TGCAGCGCGGACCCGGGGTACAACCACGAGCAGTACTTC.